Listed below are T cell receptor beta chains from one sample, sequenced in a study of blood T cell repertoires in COVID-19. Sequencing was performed with immunoSEQ multiplex PCR; in TCRdb, only in-frame clones are kept and a portion is missing. Among about 400,000 clones listed, around nine tenths were seen once. Sequences were obtained from peripheral blood. Receptors originate from a human donor in a cohort sampled during active COVID-19. Both conserved end residues are trimmed from each CDR3. D genes are given only for firm matches.

cdr3_aa: ASSPQQGRVSGANVLT
v_call: TRBV18
j_call: TRBJ2-6
d_call: TRBD1

cdr3_aa: ASSTETGGEAF
v_call: TRBV9
j_call: TRBJ1-1
d_call: NA

cdr3_aa: ASGRDSGSQPQH
v_call: TRBV2
j_call: TRBJ1-5
d_call: TRBD1

cdr3_aa: ATSSKRGGRGTGELF
v_call: TRBV24-1
j_call: TRBJ2-2
d_call: TRBD2

cdr3_aa: ASHRNGGTDTQY
v_call: TRBV18
j_call: TRBJ2-3
d_call: NA

cdr3_aa: ASSPLSTEAF
v_call: TRBV18
j_call: TRBJ1-1
d_call: NA

cdr3_aa: ASSLTDRELYEQY
v_call: TRBV7-8
j_call: TRBJ2-7
d_call: TRBD1

cdr3_aa: ASLSPTNYGYT
v_call: TRBV2
j_call: TRBJ1-2
d_call: NA

cdr3_aa: ASSTRQEVGEKLF
v_call: TRBV28
j_call: TRBJ1-4
d_call: NA

cdr3_aa: ASSIQGQEPYEQY
v_call: TRBV19
j_call: TRBJ2-7
d_call: NA

cdr3_aa: ASSEPRVAGGGLNTEAF
v_call: TRBV2
j_call: TRBJ1-1
d_call: TRBD1

cdr3_aa: ASSGFVRDTQY
v_call: TRBV10-1
j_call: TRBJ2-3
d_call: NA